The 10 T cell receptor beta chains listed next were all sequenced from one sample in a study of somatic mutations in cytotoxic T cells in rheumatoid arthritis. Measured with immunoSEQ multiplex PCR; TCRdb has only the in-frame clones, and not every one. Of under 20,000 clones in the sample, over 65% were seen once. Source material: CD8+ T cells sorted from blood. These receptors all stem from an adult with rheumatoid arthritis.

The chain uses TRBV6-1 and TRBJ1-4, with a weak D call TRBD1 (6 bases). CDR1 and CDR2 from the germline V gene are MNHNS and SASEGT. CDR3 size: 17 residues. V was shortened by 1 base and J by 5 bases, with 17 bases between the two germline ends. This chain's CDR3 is CASSEVHGGQVNEKLFF. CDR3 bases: TGTGCCAGCAGTGAAGTTCACGGGGGACAAGTAAATGAAAAACTGTTTTTT.

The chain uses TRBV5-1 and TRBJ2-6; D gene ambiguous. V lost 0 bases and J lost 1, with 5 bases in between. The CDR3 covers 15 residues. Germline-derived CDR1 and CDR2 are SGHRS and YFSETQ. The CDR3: CASSLEASGANVLTF. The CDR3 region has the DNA TGCGCCAGCAGCTTGGAAGCTTCTGGGGCCAACGTCCTGACTTTC.

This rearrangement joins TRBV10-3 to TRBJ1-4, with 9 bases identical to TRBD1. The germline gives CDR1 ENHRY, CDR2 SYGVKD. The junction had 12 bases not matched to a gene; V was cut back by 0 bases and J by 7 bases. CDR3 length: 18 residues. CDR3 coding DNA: TGTGCCATCAGTGAGTCAGGGACAGGGTTTTCTACCCTTGAAAAACTGTTTTTT. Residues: CAISESGTGFSTLEKLFF.

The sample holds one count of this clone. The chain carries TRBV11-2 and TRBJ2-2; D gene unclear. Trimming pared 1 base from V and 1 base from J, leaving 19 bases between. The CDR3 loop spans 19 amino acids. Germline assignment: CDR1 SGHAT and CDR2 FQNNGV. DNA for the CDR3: TGTGCCAGCAGCTTAGTAGATAGACCCCTGTTCGGGAACACCGGGGAGCTGTTTTTT. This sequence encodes CASSLVDRPLFGNTGELFF.

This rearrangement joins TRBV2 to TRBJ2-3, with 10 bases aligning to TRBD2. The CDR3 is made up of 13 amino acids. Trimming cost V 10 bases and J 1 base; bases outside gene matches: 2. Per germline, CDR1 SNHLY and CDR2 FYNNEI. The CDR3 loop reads CATLAGGTDTQYF. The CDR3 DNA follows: TGTGCCACCCTAGCGGGGGGCACAGATACGCAGTATTTT.

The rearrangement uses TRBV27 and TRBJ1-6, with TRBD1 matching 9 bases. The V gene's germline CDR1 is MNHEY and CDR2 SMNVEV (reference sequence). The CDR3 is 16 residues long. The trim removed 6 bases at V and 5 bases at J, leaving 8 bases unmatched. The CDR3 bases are TGTGCCAGCAGCCCGGAACAGGGGGCGAATAATTCACCCCTCCACTTT. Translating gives CASSPEQGANNSPLHF.

Written as DNA, the CDR3 is TGTGCCACTATGGGGGGGGAGACCTACGAGCAGTACTTC. Translation: CATMGGETYEQYF. V gene TRBV6-1 combines with J gene TRBJ2-7; 7 nucleotides agree with TRBD2. The V gene's germline CDR1 is MNHNS and CDR2 SASEGT. V shed 10 bases and J 2 bases; nucleotides not matched to a gene: 8. CDR3 size: 13 residues.

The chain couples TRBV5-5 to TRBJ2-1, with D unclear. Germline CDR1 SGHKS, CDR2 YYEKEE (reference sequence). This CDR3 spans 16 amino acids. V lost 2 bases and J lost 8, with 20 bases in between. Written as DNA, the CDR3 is TGTGCCAGCAGCTTCGTAGCTAACCCCCCCTGGTATGAGCAGTTCTTC. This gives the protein CASSFVANPPWYEQFF.

The CDR3 DNA follows: TGTGCCAGTAGTATTACAGCCTACGAAAAACTGTTTTTT. Protein: CASSITAYEKLFF. The J gene is TRBJ1-4, the V gene TRBV19; D remains ambiguous. Per germline, CDR1 LNHDA and CDR2 SQIVND (reference sequence). The ends were cut back, 3 bases at V and 8 bases at J, with 10 bases in the middle. This CDR3 has 13 residues.

The CDR3 sequence: CASSQRRGLNEKLFF. The CDR3 DNA reads TGCGCCAGCAGCCAGAGGAGAGGCCTTAATGAAAAACTGTTTTTT. The V gene is TRBV4-1, the J gene TRBJ1-4; no definite D call. The germline gives CDR1 MGHRA, CDR2 YSYEKL. The V gene lost 3 bases and the J gene lost 4 bases, with 12 bases spanning the gap. The CDR3 covers 15 residues.